Presented here are 9 T cell receptor beta chains from one specimen sequenced in a study of blood T cell repertoires in COVID-19. The repertoire was sequenced with immunoSEQ multiplex PCR; TCRdb's copy has only in-frame clones and lacks some. The repertoire consists of roughly 670,000 clones, with 80% to 90% occurring once and the leading ten covering about 0.24%. The sequenced sample was peripheral blood. Every receptor here comes from a young woman with acute or convalescent COVID-19.

The V gene is TRBV7-9, the J gene TRBJ2-7, with D perhaps TRBD1 (6 bases). The V gene lost 2 bases and the J gene lost 4 bases, with 12 bases spanning the gap. Germline loops: CDR1 SEHNR, CDR2 FQNEAQ (reference sequence). The CDR3 is 14 residues long. CDR3 residues: CASSLNVRGYEQYF. The CDR3 nucleotides are TGTGCCAGCAGCTTAAACGTTAGGGGGTACGAGCAGTACTTC.

The chain couples TRBV7-2 to TRBJ2-1; 7 nucleotides line up with TRBD1. Trimming cost V 4 bases and J 4 bases; bases outside gene matches: 10. CDR1 SGHTA and CDR2 FQGNSA come from the germline V gene. This CDR3 comprises 16 residues. For the CDR3, the DNA is TGTGCCAGCAGCTACCAGACAGGGTTGCGGTACAATGAGCAGTTCTTC. Encoded protein: CASSYQTGLRYNEQFF. The full variable domain, in which reference TRBV7-2 and TRBJ2-1 provide the parts outside the CDR3, is GAGVSQSPSNKVTEKGKDVELRCDPISGHTALYWYRQSLGQGLEFLIYFQGNSAPDKSGLPSDRFSAERTGGSVSTLTIQRTQQEDSAVYLCASSYQTGLRYNEQFFGPGTRLTVL.

The chain recombines TRBV5-1 with TRBJ2-3; D is unresolved. In germline, CDR1 is SGHRS, CDR2 YFSETQ. Trimming left V 3 bases short and J 4 bases short, with 9 bases between. The CDR3 runs to 13 residues. The CDR3 protein is CASSYLDADTQYF. The CDR3 DNA reads TGCGCCAGCAGCTACCTAGACGCAGATACGCAGTATTTT.

The J gene is TRBJ1-2, the V gene TRBV6-5; 7 nucleotides match TRBD1. Germline CDR1 MNHEY, CDR2 SVGAGI. This CDR3 comprises 14 residues. The junction had 6 bases not matched to a gene; V was cut back by 6 bases and J by 2 bases. In DNA, the CDR3 is TGTGCCAGCAGCCCCACGGACAGGAACTATGGCTACACCTTC. Translation gives CASSPTDRNYGYTF.

V usage is TRBV6-5 and J usage is TRBJ1-6, with D perhaps TRBD1 (6 bases). The CDR3 extends over 16 amino acids. V was pared by 2 bases and J by 3 bases, with 11 bases between. Germline V gene data show CDR1 as MNHEY and CDR2 as SVGAGI. The CDR3 DNA sequence: TGTGCCAGCAGTTACGGCGGGGGCCACTATAATTCACCCCTCCACTTT. Translated: CASSYGGGHYNSPLHF.

Here the CDR3 reads CARREGQGYGYTF. The CDR3 DNA sequence: TGTGCCAGGCGGGAAGGGCAAGGGTATGGCTACACCTTC. J is TRBJ1-2 and V is TRBV7-2; D not certain. CDR1 SGHTA and CDR2 FQGNSA come from the germline V gene. The length of the CDR3 is 13 residues. Trimming cost V 9 bases and J 5 bases, with 16 bases left between them.

V usage is TRBV11-2 and J usage is TRBJ1-2, with D maybe TRBD1 (5 bases). Germline-derived CDR1 and CDR2 are SGHAT and FQNNGV. The V end was cut by 5 bases, the J end by 3 bases, with 13 bases between. The CDR3 spans 14 residues. CDR3 residues: CASSSGMGDYGYTF. The CDR3, as DNA: TGTGCCAGCAGCAGCGGGATGGGGGACTATGGCTACACCTTC. Together with reference TRBV11-2 and TRBJ1-2, the CDR3 gives the full variable domain: EAGVAQSPRYKIIEKRQSVAFWCNPISGHATLYWYQQILGQGPKLLIQFQNNGVVDDSQLPKDRFSAERLKGVDSTLKIQPAKLEDSAVYLCASSSGMGDYGYTFGSGTRLTVV.

A remark on this clone: This CDR3 is also generated by other DNA sequences in the sample. This chain connects TRBV5-1 to TRBJ1-1; D call uncertain. Trimming removed 0 bases from V and 0 bases from J, with 6 bases in between. The CDR3 loop spans 14 amino acids. Germline-derived CDR1 and CDR2 are SGHRS and YFSETQ. CDR3 sequence (DNA): TGCGCCAGCAGCTTGGCTGGCATGAACACTGAAGCTTTCTTT. It translates to CASSLAGMNTEAFF.

The gene calls are TRBV2 and TRBJ2-5; D call uncertain. This CDR3 comprises 12 residues. V was shortened by 4 bases and J by 2 bases, with 5 bases between the two germline ends. Germline V gene data show CDR1 as SNHLY and CDR2 as FYNNEI. CDR3 coding DNA: TGTGCCAGCAGTGGAGGACAAGAGACCCAGTACTTC. Protein product: CASSGGQETQYF.